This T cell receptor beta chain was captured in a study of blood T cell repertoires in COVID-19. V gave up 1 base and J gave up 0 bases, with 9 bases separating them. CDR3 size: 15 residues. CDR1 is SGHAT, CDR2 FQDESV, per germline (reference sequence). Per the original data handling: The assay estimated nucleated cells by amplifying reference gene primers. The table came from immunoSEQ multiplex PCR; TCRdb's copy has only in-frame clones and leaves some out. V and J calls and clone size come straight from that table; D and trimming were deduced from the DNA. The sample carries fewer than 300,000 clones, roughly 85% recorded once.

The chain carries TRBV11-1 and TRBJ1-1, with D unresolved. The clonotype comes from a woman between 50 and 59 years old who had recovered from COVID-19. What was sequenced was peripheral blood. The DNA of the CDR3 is TGTGCCAGCAGCTTAGAGCGGGCCATGAACACTGAAGCTTTCTTT. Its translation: CASSLERAMNTEAFF.